Below, one T cell receptor beta chain is given with its context. V was cut by 0 bases and J by 1 base, with 6 bases left in between. In germline, CDR1 is SGHDT, CDR2 YYEEEE. CDR3 length: 14 amino acids. Source study methods: Cell counts per sample came from amplifying reference gene primers. Libraries were prepared by immunoSEQ multiplex PCR; TCRdb keeps only in-frame clonotypes and omits some of them. V and J calls and clone size are copied from that table; D and trimming were computed from the DNA. In the table there are around 450,000 clones, around 89% of which are singletons. This entry comes from a study of blood T cell repertoires in COVID-19. The overall study: Material from acute and convalescent COVID-19 was sourced from the United States, Italy and Spain. PBMCs, B-cell-depleted T cells, or T cells provided the cDNA or gDNA that made up the material.

The receptor was isolated from a woman between 25 and 40 years old with acute or convalescent COVID-19. V and J are TRBV5-6 and TRBJ2-3; D unclear. Sequencing used peripheral blood. The CDR3 here is CASSLVQGTDTQYF. The CDR3 nucleotides are TGTGCCAGCAGCTTGGTCCAGGGCACAGATACGCAGTATTTT.